This T cell receptor (beta chain) was sequenced in a study of shared clonotypes between healthy human individuals. Study results and limitations: Generally, naive subsets (rather than memory subsets) showed larger estimated richness.

Regarding this clone: The antigen is not known.

Genomic DNA of every subset was divided equally among multiple immunoSEQ plates. Libraries were prepared by immunoSEQ multiplex PCR; TCRdb keeps only in-frame clonotypes and omits some of them. The sample holds 550,000 to 700,000 clones, roughly 73% seen once. Sample: memory CD4+ T cells sorted from blood. The subset: CD45RA-negative fraction. This sequence originates from a woman in her twenties or thirties in good health.

CDR3 DNA: TGTGCCAGCAGTTTCCCTAGGGCAGGGGTAGCCACTGAAGCTTTCTTT. The encoded protein is CASSFPRAGVATEAFF. The chain employs TRBV28 and TRBJ1-1; weak D call: TRBD1 (6 bases). Germline-derived CDR1 and CDR2 are MDHEN and SYDVKM. Trimming cost V 3 bases and J 4 bases, with 18 bases left between them. The CDR3 spans 16 residues.